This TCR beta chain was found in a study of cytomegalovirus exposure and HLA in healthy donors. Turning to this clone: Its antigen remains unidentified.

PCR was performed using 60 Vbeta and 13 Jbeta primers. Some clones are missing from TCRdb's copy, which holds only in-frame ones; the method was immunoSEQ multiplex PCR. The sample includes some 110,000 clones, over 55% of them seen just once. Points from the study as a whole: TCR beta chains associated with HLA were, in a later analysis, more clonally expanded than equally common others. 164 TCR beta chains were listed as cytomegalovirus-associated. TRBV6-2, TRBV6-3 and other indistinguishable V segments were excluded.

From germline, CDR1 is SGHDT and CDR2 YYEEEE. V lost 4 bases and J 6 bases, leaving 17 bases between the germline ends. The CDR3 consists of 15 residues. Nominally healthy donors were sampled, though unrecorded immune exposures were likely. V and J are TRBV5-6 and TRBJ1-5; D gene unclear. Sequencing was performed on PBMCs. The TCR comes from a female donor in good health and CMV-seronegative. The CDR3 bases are TGTGCCAGCAGCGGTAGCGCTCTCATACCTCAGCCCCAGCATTTT. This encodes CASSGSALIPQPQHF.